Listed below are T cell receptor beta chains from one sample, sequenced in a study of vaccination and CD4 T cells after COVID-19. TCRdb called the PCR reads again in MiXCR, with one record for every CDR3 protein. The sample has 10,000 to 15,000 distinct CDR3 sequences; around 45% are singletons. Antigens for these TCRs are unknown. The sample taken for sequencing was CD4+ T cells from blood, cultured in vitro. The receptors originated from a human donor who had recovered from COVID-19. The CDR3 runs from the conserved cysteine through the conserved F or W. D genes are given only for firm matches. Size values are once, few and many counts, or a class for expanded clones, and some rows have none.

j_call: TRBJ2-7
v_call: TRBV12-3/TRBV12-4
d_call: NA
clone_size: NA
cdr3_nt: TGTGCCAGCAGTTTTAACGGGGGATCGAGCGGGTACGAGCAGTACTTC
cdr3_aa: CASSFNGGSSGYEQYF

j_call: TRBJ1-5
v_call: TRBV6-2/TRBV6-3
d_call: NA
clone_size: NA
cdr3_nt: TGTGCCAGCAGTTACTCGATCGGGGCTAATCAGCCCCAGCATTTT
cdr3_aa: CASSYSIGANQPQHF

j_call: TRBJ1-5
v_call: TRBV19
d_call: NA
clone_size: NA
cdr3_nt: TGTGCCAGTCGATCCCCGGAGGGGCTCCTTAATCAGCCCCAGCATTTT
cdr3_aa: CASRSPEGLLNQPQHF

j_call: TRBJ2-5
v_call: TRBV30
d_call: TRBD2
clone_size: NA
cdr3_nt: TGTGCCTGGAGTAGGTCGTTAGCGGGGGGGCAAGAGACCCAGTACTTC
cdr3_aa: CAWSRSLAGGQETQYF

j_call: TRBJ2-7
v_call: TRBV11-3
d_call: NA
clone_size: NA
cdr3_nt: TGTGCCAGCAGCTCGGGGGCGGGTCAGGGGCAGTACTTC
cdr3_aa: CASSSGAGQGQYF

j_call: TRBJ1-5
v_call: TRBV19
d_call: TRBD1
clone_size: NA
cdr3_nt: TGTGCCACTGAAGTCGGGACAGGGGGTAATCGGCCCCAGCATTTT
cdr3_aa: CATEVGTGGNRPQHF

j_call: TRBJ1-3
v_call: TRBV19
d_call: TRBD1
clone_size: NA
cdr3_nt: TGTGCCAGTAGTTTCCTACAGGGGCTCTCTGGAAACACCATATATTTT
cdr3_aa: CASSFLQGLSGNTIYF

j_call: TRBJ1-5
v_call: TRBV10-3
d_call: NA
clone_size: NA
cdr3_nt: TGTGCCATCAGTGAGGGAGCGGGAAATCAGCCCCAGCATTTT
cdr3_aa: CAISEGAGNQPQHF

j_call: TRBJ2-1
v_call: TRBV4-3
d_call: TRBD1
clone_size: NA
cdr3_nt: TGCGCCAGCAGCCAAGACCGAGACAGGGGTAATGAGCAGTTCTTC
cdr3_aa: CASSQDRDRGNEQFF

j_call: TRBJ2-1
v_call: TRBV20-1
d_call: TRBD2
clone_size: NA
cdr3_nt: TGCAGTGCCGCCGGGGGGACTAGCAGCCACAATGAGCAGTTCTTC
cdr3_aa: CSAAGGTSSHNEQFF

j_call: TRBJ2-3
v_call: TRBV20-1
d_call: NA
clone_size: few
cdr3_nt: TGCAGTGCTAGGGACGCACACACAGATACGCAGTATTTT
cdr3_aa: CSARDAHTDTQYF

j_call: TRBJ1-1
v_call: TRBV12-3/TRBV12-4
d_call: NA
clone_size: NA
cdr3_nt: TGTGCCAGCAGCCCAAACGGGGCAGCAGCTTTCTTT
cdr3_aa: CASSPNGAAAFF

j_call: TRBJ1-2
v_call: TRBV2
d_call: NA
clone_size: NA
cdr3_nt: TGTGCCAGCAGTGAAGGGGACCCACTCTATGGCTACACCTTC
cdr3_aa: CASSEGDPLYGYTF

j_call: TRBJ1-2
v_call: TRBV11-3
d_call: NA
clone_size: few
cdr3_nt: TGTGCCAGCAGCTTAGTAGGGAGCGATGGCTACACCTTC
cdr3_aa: CASSLVGSDGYTF

j_call: TRBJ1-5
v_call: TRBV5-6
d_call: NA
clone_size: NA
cdr3_nt: TGTGCCAGCAGCCCCTGGGGTGCGGGGAATAGCAATCAGCCCCAGCATTTT
cdr3_aa: CASSPWGAGNSNQPQHF

j_call: TRBJ2-7
v_call: TRBV19
d_call: NA
clone_size: NA
cdr3_nt: TGTGCCTCAAGCGGACGTAGGGGAGAGCAGTACTTC
cdr3_aa: CASSGRRGEQYF

j_call: TRBJ2-1
v_call: TRBV6-1
d_call: NA
clone_size: large
cdr3_nt: TGTGCCAGCAGTGAATTAAGGCCATACAATGAGCAGTTCTTC
cdr3_aa: CASSELRPYNEQFF

j_call: TRBJ2-1
v_call: TRBV6-1
d_call: TRBD2
clone_size: few
cdr3_nt: TGTGCCAGCACCGTTAGCGGGGGGGCACGGGTATACAATGAGCAGTTCTTC
cdr3_aa: CASTVSGGARVYNEQFF

j_call: TRBJ2-5
v_call: TRBV12-3/TRBV12-4
d_call: TRBD2
clone_size: once
cdr3_nt: TGTGCCAGCAGTGGTACTAGCGGGGGGGGAGGAGAGACCCAGTACTTC
cdr3_aa: CASSGTSGGGGETQYF

j_call: TRBJ1-6
v_call: TRBV30
d_call: NA
clone_size: NA
cdr3_nt: TGTGCCCGCAATGGGGAGGACTATAATTCACCCCTCCACTTT
cdr3_aa: CARNGEDYNSPLHF

j_call: TRBJ2-4
v_call: TRBV5-1
d_call: TRBD2
clone_size: NA
cdr3_nt: TGCGCCAGCAGCCCAGGGACTAGCGGGATCCTAGCCAAAAACATTCAGTACTTC
cdr3_aa: CASSPGTSGILAKNIQYF

j_call: TRBJ1-1
v_call: TRBV18
d_call: NA
clone_size: NA
cdr3_nt: TGTGCCAGCTCACCATCCGGGACGAACACTGAAGCTTTCTTT
cdr3_aa: CASSPSGTNTEAFF

j_call: TRBJ1-1
v_call: TRBV28
d_call: NA
clone_size: NA
cdr3_nt: TGTGCCAGCATGAACATCGACACTGAAGCTTTCTTT
cdr3_aa: CASMNIDTEAFF

j_call: TRBJ2-3
v_call: TRBV6-2/TRBV6-3
d_call: TRBD2
clone_size: NA
cdr3_nt: TGTGCCAGCAGCATACTAGCGGGGCTGACAGATACGCAGTATTTT
cdr3_aa: CASSILAGLTDTQYF

j_call: TRBJ2-7
v_call: TRBV12-5
d_call: NA
clone_size: once
cdr3_nt: TGTGCTAGTGGTTTGGTATTGAGGACAGAAACCTACGAGCAGTACTTC
cdr3_aa: CASGLVLRTETYEQYF